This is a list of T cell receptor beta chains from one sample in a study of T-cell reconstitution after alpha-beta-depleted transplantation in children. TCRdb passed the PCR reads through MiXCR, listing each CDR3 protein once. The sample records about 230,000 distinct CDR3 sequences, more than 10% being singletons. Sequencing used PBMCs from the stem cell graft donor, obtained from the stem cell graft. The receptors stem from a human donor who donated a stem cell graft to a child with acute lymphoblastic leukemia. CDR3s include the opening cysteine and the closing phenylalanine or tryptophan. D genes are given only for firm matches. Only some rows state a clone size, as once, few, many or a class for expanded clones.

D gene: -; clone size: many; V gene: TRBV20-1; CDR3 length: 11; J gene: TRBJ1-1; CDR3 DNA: TGCAGTGCGGAGGACAGTCTCGAAGCTTTCTTT; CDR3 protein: CSAEDSLEAFF
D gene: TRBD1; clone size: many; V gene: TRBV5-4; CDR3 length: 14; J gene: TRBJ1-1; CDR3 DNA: TGTGCCAGCAGCTATAACAGGGGGCAAGTTGAAGCTTTCTTT; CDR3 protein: CASSYNRGQVEAFF
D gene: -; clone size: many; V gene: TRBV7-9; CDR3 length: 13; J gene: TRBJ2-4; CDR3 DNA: TGTGCCAGCAGCCCTGGGGGGCCGAACATTCAGTACTTC; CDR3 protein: CASSPGGPNIQYF
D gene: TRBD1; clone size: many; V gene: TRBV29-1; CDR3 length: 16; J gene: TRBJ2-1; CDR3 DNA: TGCAGCGTTTCGGCTCCTCGGGACAGGGGGCGGAATGAGCAGTTCTTC; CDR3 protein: CSVSAPRDRGRNEQFF
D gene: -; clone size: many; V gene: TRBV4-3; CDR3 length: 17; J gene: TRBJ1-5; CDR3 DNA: TGCGCCAGCAGCCAAGAACTCGGGCCCATTAGCAATCAGCCCCAGCATTTT; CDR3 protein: CASSQELGPISNQPQHF
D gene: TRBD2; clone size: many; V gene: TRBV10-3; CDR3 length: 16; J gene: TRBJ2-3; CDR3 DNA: TGTGCCATCAGTGGGATATTCAGCGGGGGGGAGAATACGCAGTATTTT; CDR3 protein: CAISGIFSGGENTQYF
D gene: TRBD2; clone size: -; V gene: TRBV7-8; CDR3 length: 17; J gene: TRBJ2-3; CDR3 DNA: TGTGCCAGCAGCTTAGCACTAGCGGTGACTAGCACAGATACGCAGTATTTT; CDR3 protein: CASSLALAVTSTDTQYF
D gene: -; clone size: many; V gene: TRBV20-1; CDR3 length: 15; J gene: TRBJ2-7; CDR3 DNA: TGCAGTGCTAGATTCCGGGACGGAGCTACCTACGAGCAGTACTTC; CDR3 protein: CSARFRDGATYEQYF
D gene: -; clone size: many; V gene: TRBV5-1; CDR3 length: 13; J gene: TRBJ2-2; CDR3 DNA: TGCGCCAGCGTGGAGGGGAACACCGGGGAGCTGTTTTTT; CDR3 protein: CASVEGNTGELFF
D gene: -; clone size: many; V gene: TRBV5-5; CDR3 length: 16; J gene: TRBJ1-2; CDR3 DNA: TGTGCCAGCAGCTTGGCCACAGGGTCAAGTAACTATGGCTACACCTTC; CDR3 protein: CASSLATGSSNYGYTF
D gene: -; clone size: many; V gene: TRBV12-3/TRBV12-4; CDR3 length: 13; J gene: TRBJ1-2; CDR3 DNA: TGTGCCAGCAGTTCCGGGACTAACTATGGCTACACCTTC; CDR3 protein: CASSSGTNYGYTF
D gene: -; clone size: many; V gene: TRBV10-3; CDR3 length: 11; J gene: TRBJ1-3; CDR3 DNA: TGTGCCGGGGGCGAGGGAAACACCATATATTTT; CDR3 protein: CAGGEGNTIYF
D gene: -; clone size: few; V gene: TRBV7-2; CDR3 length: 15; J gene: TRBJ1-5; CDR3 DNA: TGTGCCAGCAGCTTAAACGCAGGGAATTTCCAGCCCCAGCATTTT; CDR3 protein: CASSLNAGNFQPQHF
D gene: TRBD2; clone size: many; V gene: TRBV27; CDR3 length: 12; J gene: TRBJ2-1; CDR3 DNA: TGTGCCAGCAGGTGGGGGGGCAATGAGCAGTTCTTC; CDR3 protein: CASRWGGNEQFF
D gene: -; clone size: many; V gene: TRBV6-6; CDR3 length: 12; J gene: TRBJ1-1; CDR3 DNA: TGTGCCAGCAGCGAGGGGGGCACTGAAGCTTTCTTT; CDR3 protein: CASSEGGTEAFF
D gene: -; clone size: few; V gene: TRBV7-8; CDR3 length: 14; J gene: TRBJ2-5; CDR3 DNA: TGTGCCAGCAGCTTAAAAATCGAAGCTGAGACCCAGTACTTC; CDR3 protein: CASSLKIEAETQYF